This section outlines one TCR beta chain sequence together with its context. Its antigen has not been determined. The input lacks base qualities; no much larger clone sits a single base away. Each donor gave one peripheral blood draw, averaging about 100 mL, which was collected into heparinised tubes. Using a panel that included CD45RO, CCR7, CD25, CD127, CD95 and CD27, naive, central memory, regulatory and stem cell-like memory CD4+ T cells were sorted on a BD FACSAria II. All sorted populations exceeded 98% purity. PBMCs were isolated immediately by Lymphoprep density gradient centrifugation and stained directly without culture. Samples were stained and sorted in pairs, with one healthy donor and one patient per experiment, so that batch effects were minimized. These data come from a study of beta chain features in type 1 diabetes (dated by TCRdb to the late 2010s). General notes on the study: No differences in mean age, gender distribution, total cell number or subset yield were found between patients and healthy donors. A total of 90 million to 130 million sorted cells were examined across all samples, and a strong correlation was observed between cell number per subset and RNA yield. In the study, recently diagnosed type 1 diabetes patients and matched healthy donors were compared on the TCRB repertoires of their sorted circulating CD4+ T cell subsets. Naive and central memory subsets were obtained from all 30 or so donors, but regulatory and stem cell-like memory subsets were isolated from only 8 patients and roughly eight healthy donors. What the authors observed across the whole study: A moderate but significant shortening of TCRB CDR3 length was observed in type 1 diabetes patients in all four CD4+ subsets. Fewer insertions and more nucleotide deletions at VDJ recombination sites were observed in patients with type 1 diabetes, implying thymic rearrangement abnormalities. Because cDNA rather than genomic DNA was sequenced, highly expressing activated cells could have been over-represented, although no difference in activation and CD3 levels was found between groups. PCR might favor shorter templates, but patient and control samples were amplified and corrected together, so any skew would affect both groups equally. Because small numbers of individuals were included in the HLA sub-analyses, any influence of HLA type on TCRB rearrangement was left unresolved. Naive, central memory and regulatory TCRB repertoires appeared more similar among patients than among healthy donors.

The High Capacity cDNA Reverse Transcription Kit was used to reverse transcribe all of the isolated RNA, meaning that expressed TCRB transcripts were what got sequenced. Deep immunoSEQ sequencing was performed on naive, central memory and regulatory T cell samples, with an average of around 3.4 million total reads per sample. Sorted cells were lysed in RLT buffer and RNA was extracted with DNase-treated RNeasy Micro or Mini kits, depending on cell number. Each cell subset was processed separately to prevent cross-contamination, with patient and healthy donor samples processed together. Using the immunoSEQ multiplex PCR, TCRB sequences were amplified from cDNA into 87-bp fragments spanning the CDR3 region. Sequencing of the amplicons was performed on the Illumina HiSeq platform. Under the source paper's analysis protocol: PCR bias was corrected computationally using synthetic template baselines, and reads within Hamming distance 2 were collapsed, with unmergeable singletons discarded. By aligning reads against IMGT, V, D and J genes, CDR3 length, and insertions or deletions at six rearrangement sites were assigned. Clonotype counts were normalized to sorted cell number within each subset before computing true diversity and Gini coefficients with the tcR R package. Repertoire sharing was quantified using the overlap coefficient calculated on TCRB nucleotide sequences. Out-of-frame TCRB sequences from naive cells were analyzed as a proxy for the pre-selection repertoire. Imported from immuneACCESS, the table was reduced by TCRdb to in-frame sequences with V and J called. These copies leave out some clones; in studies compared against another copy, an unresolved V gene accounts for under half, and the cause of the remainder is not known. For V, J and clone size, that table is used; D and trimming come from the DNA. The sample table holds about 710,000 clones, of which over 12% were seen once. Of the sample, approximately 0.043% is held by the ten largest clones.

Trimming removed 3 bases from V and 6 bases from J, leaving 8 bases between the germline ends. From the germline V gene (reference sequence), CDR1 is DFQATT and CDR2 is SNEGSKA. The CDR3 contains 11 residues, cysteine and phenylalanine counted. Just the 33-base CDR3 DNA is kept, in frame starting at base 1. Sequencing was performed on naive CD4+ T cells from blood. The cell subset or site label, read with the paper, signifies: true naive CD4+ T cells. This TCR derives from a man younger than 30 with type 1 diabetes. The V gene is TRBV20-1 and the J gene is TRBJ1-1, with no reliable assignment of the D segment. CDR3 reads: CSAREVPEAFF. Here is the DNA: TGCAGTGCTAGGGAGGTTCCTGAAGCTTTCTTT.